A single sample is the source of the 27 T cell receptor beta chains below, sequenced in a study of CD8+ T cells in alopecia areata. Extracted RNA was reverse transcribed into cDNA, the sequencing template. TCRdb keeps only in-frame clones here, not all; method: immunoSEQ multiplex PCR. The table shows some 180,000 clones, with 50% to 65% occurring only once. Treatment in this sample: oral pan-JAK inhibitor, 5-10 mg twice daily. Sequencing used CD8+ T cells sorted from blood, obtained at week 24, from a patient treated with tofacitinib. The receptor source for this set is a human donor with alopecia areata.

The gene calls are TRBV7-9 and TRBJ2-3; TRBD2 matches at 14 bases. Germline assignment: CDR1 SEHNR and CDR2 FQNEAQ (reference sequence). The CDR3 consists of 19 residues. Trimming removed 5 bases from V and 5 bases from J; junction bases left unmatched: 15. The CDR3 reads CASSDPEGLAGAPKDTQYF. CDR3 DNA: TGTGCCAGCAGCGACCCAGAGGGACTAGCGGGGGCACCCAAAGATACGCAGTATTTT.

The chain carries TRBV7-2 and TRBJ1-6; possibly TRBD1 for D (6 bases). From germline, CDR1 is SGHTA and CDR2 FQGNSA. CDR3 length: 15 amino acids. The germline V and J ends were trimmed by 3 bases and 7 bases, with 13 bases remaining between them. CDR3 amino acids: CASSFRQGGNSPLHF. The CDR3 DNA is TGTGCCAGCAGCTTTCGGCAAGGGGGGAATTCACCCCTCCACTTT.

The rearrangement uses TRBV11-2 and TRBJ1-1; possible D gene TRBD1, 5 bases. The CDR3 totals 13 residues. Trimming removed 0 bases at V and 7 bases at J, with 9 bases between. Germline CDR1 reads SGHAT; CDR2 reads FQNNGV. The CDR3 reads CASSLDPGGEAFF. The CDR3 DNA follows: TGTGCCAGCAGCTTAGACCCCGGGGGTGAAGCTTTCTTT. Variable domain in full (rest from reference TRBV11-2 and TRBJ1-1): EAGVAQSPRYKIIEKRQSVAFWCNPISGHATLYWYQQILGQGPKLLIQFQNNGVVDDSQLPKDRFSAERLKGVDSTLKIQPAKLEDSAVYLCASSLDPGGEAFFGQGTRLTVV.

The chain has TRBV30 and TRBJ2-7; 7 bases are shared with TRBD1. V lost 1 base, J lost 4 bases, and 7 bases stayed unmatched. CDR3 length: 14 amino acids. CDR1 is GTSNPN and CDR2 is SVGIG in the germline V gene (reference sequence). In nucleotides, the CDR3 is TGTGCCTGGAGTGCAGACAGGGCAATGTACGAGCAGTACTTC. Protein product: CAWSADRAMYEQYF.

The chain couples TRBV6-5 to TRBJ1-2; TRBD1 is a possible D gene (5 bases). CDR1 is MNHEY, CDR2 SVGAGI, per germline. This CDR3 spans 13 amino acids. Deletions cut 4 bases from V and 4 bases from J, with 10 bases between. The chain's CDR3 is CASSSDIFYGYTF. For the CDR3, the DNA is TGTGCCAGCAGTTCGGACATCTTCTATGGCTACACCTTC.

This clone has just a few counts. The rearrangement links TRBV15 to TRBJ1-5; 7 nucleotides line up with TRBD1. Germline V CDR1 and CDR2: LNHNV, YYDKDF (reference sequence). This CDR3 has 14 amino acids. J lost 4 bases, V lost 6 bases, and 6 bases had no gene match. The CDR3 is CATSSGTENQPQHF. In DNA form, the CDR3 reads TGTGCCACCAGTTCCGGGACAGAGAATCAGCCCCAGCATTTT.

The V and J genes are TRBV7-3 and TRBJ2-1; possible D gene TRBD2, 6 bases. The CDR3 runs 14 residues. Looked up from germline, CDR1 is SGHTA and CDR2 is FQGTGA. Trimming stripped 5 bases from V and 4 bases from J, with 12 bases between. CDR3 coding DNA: TGTGCCAGCAGCAAGGGACTTGGATACAATGAGCAGTTCTTC. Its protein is CASSKGLGYNEQFF.

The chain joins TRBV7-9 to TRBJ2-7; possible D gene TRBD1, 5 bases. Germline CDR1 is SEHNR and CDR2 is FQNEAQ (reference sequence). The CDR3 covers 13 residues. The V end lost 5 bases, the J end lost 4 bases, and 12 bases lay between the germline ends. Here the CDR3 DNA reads TGTGCCAGCAGCGGGCGAACAGGATACGAGCAGTACTTC. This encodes CASSGRTGYEQYF.

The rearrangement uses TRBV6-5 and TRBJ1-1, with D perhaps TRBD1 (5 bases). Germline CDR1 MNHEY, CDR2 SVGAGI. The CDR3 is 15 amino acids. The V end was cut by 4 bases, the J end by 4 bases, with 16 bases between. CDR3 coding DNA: TGTGCCAGCAGTTGGCTGGGGGAACAGATCACTGAAGCTTTCTTT. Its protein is CASSWLGEQITEAFF.

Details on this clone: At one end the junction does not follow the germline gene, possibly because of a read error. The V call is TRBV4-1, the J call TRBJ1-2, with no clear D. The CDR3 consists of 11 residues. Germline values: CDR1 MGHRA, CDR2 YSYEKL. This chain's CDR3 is CASSQDEDIAF. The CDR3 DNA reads TGCGCCAGCAGCCAAGATGAAGACATAGCCTTC.

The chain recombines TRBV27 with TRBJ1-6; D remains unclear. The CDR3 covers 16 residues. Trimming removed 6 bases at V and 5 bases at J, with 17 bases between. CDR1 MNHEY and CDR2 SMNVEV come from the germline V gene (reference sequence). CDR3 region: CASSIDKFLDNSPLHF. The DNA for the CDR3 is TGTGCCAGCAGCATTGACAAATTCTTAGATAATTCACCCCTCCACTTT.

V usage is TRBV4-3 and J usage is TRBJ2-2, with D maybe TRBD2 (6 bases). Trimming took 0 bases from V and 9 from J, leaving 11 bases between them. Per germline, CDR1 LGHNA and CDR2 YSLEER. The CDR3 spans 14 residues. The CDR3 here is CASSQDRLVRELFF. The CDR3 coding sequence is TGCGCCAGCAGCCAAGACCGACTAGTCCGGGAGCTGTTTTTT.

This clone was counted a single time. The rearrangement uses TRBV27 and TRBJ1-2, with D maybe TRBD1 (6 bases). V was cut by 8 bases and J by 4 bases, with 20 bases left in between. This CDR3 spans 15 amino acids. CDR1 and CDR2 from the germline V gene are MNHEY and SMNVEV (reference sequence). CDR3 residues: CASLPKGGASYGYTF. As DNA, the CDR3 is TGTGCCAGCCTTCCCAAAGGGGGGGCCTCCTATGGCTACACCTTC.

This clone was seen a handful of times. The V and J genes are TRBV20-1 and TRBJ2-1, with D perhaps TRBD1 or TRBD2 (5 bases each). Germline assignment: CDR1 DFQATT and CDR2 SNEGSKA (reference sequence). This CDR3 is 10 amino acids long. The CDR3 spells CRVGDNEQFF. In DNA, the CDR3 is TGCAGGGTGGGGGACAATGAGCAGTTCTTC.

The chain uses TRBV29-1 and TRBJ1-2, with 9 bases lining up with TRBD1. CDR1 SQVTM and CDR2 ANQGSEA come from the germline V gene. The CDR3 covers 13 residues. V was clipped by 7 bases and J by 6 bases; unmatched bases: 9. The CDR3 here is CSGKGQGDDGYTF. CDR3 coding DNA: TGCAGCGGTAAGGGACAGGGTGACGATGGCTACACCTTC.

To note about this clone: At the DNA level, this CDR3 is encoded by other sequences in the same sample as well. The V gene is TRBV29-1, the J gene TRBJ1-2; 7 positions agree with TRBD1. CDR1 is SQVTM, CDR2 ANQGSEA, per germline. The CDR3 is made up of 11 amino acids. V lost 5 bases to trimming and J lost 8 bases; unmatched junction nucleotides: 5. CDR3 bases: TGCAGCGTTCGGCAGGGGGACGGCTACACCTTC. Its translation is CSVRQGDGYTF. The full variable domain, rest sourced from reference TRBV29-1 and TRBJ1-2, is SAVISQKPSRDICQRGTSLTIQCQVDSQVTMMFWYRQQPGQSLTLIATANQGSEATYESGFVIDKFPISRPNLTFSTLTVSNMSPEDSSIYLCSVRQGDGYTFGSGTRLTVV.

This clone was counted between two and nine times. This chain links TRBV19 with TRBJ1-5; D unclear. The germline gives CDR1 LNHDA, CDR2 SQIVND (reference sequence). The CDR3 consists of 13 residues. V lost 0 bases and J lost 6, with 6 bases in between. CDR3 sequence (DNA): TGTGCCAGTAGTATAGATAAGGGTCAGCCCCAGCATTTT. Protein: CASSIDKGQPQHF.

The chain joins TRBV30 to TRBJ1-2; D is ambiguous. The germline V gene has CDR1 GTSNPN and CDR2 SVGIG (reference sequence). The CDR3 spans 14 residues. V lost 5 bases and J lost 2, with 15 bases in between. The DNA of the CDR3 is TGTGCCTGGGTGGATGGACCGTCAAACTATGGCTACACCTTC. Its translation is CAWVDGPSNYGYTF.

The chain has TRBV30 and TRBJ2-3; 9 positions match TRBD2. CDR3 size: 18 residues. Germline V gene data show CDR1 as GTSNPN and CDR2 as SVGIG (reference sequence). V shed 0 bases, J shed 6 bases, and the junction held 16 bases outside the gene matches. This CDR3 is CAWSVRVGIAGATDTQYF. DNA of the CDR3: TGTGCCTGGAGTGTACGGGTAGGGATAGCGGGGGCCACTGATACGCAGTATTTT.

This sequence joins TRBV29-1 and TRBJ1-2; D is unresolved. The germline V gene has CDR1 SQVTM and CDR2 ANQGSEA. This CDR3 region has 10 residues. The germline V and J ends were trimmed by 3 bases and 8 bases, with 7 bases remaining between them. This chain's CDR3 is CSVDVDGYTF. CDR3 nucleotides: TGCAGCGTTGATGTGGACGGCTACACCTTC.

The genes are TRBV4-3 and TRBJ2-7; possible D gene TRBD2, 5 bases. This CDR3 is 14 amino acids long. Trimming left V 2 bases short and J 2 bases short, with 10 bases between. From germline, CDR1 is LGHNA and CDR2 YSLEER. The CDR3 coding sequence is TGCGCCAGCAGCCAAACGGGAAGCCCCTACGAGCAGTACTTC. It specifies CASSQTGSPYEQYF.

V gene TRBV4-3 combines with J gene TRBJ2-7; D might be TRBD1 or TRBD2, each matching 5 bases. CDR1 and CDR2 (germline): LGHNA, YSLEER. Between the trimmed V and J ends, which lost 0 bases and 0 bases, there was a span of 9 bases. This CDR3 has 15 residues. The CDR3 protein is CASSQEKGRSYEQYF. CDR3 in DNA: TGCGCCAGCAGCCAAGAAAAGGGACGCTCCTACGAGCAGTACTTC.

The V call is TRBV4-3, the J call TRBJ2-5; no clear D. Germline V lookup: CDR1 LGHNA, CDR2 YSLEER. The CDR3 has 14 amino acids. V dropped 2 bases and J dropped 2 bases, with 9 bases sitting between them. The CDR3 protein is CASSQRTEQETQYF. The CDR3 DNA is TGCGCCAGCAGCCAACGGACCGAACAAGAGACCCAGTACTTC.

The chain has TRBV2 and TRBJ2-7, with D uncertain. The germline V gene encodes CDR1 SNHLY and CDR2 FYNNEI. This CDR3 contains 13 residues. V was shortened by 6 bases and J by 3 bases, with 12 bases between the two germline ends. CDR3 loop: CASRDRSFYEQYF. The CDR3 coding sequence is TGTGCCAGCAGAGACCGGAGTTTCTACGAGCAGTACTTC.

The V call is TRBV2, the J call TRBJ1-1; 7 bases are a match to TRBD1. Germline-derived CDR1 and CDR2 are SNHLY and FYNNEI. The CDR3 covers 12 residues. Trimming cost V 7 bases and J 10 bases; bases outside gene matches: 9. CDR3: CASTETGVAAFF. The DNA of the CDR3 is TGTGCCAGCACCGAAACAGGGGTTGCAGCTTTCTTT.

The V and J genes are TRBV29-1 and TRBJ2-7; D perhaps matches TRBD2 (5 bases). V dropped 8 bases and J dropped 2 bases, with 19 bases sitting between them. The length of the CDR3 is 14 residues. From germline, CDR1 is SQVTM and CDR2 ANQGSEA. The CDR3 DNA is TGCAGCTGTTCGAGAGGGAGCGGAACCTACGAGCAGTACTTC. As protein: CSCSRGSGTYEQYF.

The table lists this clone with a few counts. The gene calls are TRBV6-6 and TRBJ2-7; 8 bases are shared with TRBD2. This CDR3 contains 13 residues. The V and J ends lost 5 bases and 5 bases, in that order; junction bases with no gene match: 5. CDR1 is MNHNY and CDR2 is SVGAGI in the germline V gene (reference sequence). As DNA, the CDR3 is TGTGCCAGCAGTCTCGGGGGGGCTAACGAGCAGTACTTC. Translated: CASSLGGANEQYF.